This is a list of T cell receptor beta chains from one sample in a study of human CD4 T cells and Enterobacteriaceae. The table came from immunoSEQ multiplex PCR; TCRdb's copy has only in-frame clones and leaves some out. The sample has some 26,000 clones, approximately 81% seen once. Sequenced input: memory CD4+ T cells from blood. These receptors came from a human donor in good health. The CDR3 runs from the conserved cysteine through the conserved F or W.

>TRBJ2-1|TRBV11-3
CASSQQILSYNEQFF
>TRBJ1-2|TRBV5-1
CASSSSGGEGYGYTF
>TRBJ1-6|TRBV5-6
CASSLDRGWNSPLHF
>TRBJ1-2|TRBV2
CASRAGQALGYTF
>TRBJ1-2|TRBV6-5
CASSRNPRLEGGYTF
>TRBJ2-3|TRBV30
CAWSRGGDTQYF
>TRBJ2-7|TRBV28
CASSLYGREQYF
>TRBJ2-7|TRBV18
CASSSTGRAHEQYF
>TRBJ1-6|TRBV18
CASSPNGGGINSPLHF
>TRBJ2-1|TRBV5-1
CASSFVTASYNEQFF
>TRBJ1-1|TRBV11-2
CASSLSPNTEAFF
>TRBJ1-3|TRBV2
CASLAGERNTIYF
>TRBJ1-5|TRBV6-1
CASSEQGGVGQPQHF
>TRBJ1-4|TRBV6-1
CASSESGNNEKLFF
>TRBJ1-6|TRBV2
CASSRQGTNSPLHF